The sample holds one count of the clone carrying this T cell receptor (beta chain). Assay used: immunoSEQ multiplex PCR; TCRdb lists only in-frame clones, some missing. The sample gives tens of thousands of clones, approximately 84% of which show up once; about 35% is in the top ten. The data are from a study of control samples from healthy donors and cancer patients. The CDR3 is made up of 14 amino acids. V was clipped by 4 bases and J by 4 bases; unmatched bases: 5. Germline V gene data show CDR1 as LGHDT and CDR2 as YNNKEL (reference sequence). The sequencing input was PBMCs. This chain joins TRBV3-1 (or the pseudogene TRBV3-2) and TRBJ2-5, with 8 bases that match TRBD1. The receptor's source is a man aged 70 or older with lung cancer. CDR3 region: CASSLTGGGETQYF. CDR3 nucleotides: TGTGCCAGCAGCCTTACAGGGGGAGGAGAGACCCAGTACTTC.